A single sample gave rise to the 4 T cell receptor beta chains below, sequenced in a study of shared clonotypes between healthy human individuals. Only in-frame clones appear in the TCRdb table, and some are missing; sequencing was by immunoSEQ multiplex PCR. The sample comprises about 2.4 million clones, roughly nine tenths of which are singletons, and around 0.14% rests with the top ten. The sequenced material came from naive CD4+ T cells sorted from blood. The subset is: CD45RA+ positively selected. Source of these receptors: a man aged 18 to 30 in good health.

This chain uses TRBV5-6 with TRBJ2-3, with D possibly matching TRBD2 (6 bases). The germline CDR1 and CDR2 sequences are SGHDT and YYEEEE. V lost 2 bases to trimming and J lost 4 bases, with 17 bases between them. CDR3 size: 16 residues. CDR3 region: CASSLILAPGPDTQYF. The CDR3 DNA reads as TGTGCCAGCAGCTTAATTCTAGCGCCTGGCCCAGATACGCAGTATTTT.

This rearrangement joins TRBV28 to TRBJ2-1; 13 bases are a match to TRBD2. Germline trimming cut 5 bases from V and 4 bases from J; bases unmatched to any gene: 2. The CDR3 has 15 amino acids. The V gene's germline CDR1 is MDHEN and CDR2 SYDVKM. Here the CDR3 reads CASSGTSGNYNEQFF. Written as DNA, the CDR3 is TGTGCCAGCAGTGGGACTAGCGGGAATTACAATGAGCAGTTCTTC. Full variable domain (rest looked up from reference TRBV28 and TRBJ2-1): DVKVTQSSRYLVKRTGEKVFLECVQDMDHENMFWYRQDPGLGLRLIYFSYDVKMKEKGDIPEGYSVSREKKERFSLILESASTNQTSMYLCASSGTSGNYNEQFFGPGTRLTVL.

DNA for the CDR3: TGTGCCAGCAGTTGGGGGACAGCTAATGAAAAACTGTTTTTT. It translates to CASSWGTANEKLFF. The chain combines TRBV27 with TRBJ1-4, with 7 bases lining up with TRBD1. Germline assignment: CDR1 MNHEY and CDR2 SMNVEV (reference sequence). V lost 4 bases to trimming and J lost 3 bases; unmatched junction nucleotides: 2. This CDR3 comprises 14 residues.

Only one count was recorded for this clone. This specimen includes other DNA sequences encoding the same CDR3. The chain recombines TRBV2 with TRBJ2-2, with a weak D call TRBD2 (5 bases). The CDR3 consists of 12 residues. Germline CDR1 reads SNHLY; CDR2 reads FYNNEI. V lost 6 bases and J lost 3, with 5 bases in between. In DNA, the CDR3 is TGTGCCAGCAGGGGAGACACCGGGGAGCTGTTTTTT. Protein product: CASRGDTGELFF.